Presented here are 22 T cell receptor beta chains from one specimen sequenced in a study of shared clonotypes between healthy human individuals. Generated by immunoSEQ multiplex PCR, the TCRdb table keeps only in-frame clones and is missing some. Found here are millions of clones, approximately 90% of them singletons; the top ten hold roughly 0.13%. The specimen sequenced was naive CD4+ T cells sorted from blood. The sample's subset: CD45RA+ positively selected. These receptors were obtained from a man between 18 and 29 years old in good health.

The V and J genes are TRBV18 and TRBJ1-2, with D unclear. Germline CDR1 and CDR2: KGHSH and LQKENI. The CDR3 spans 15 residues. Between the trimmed V and J ends, which lost 2 bases and 2 bases, there was a span of 12 bases. The CDR3 protein is CASSPLGFSNYGYTF. Here the CDR3 DNA reads TGTGCCAGCTCACCATTGGGGTTTAGCAACTATGGCTACACCTTC. The entire variable domain, with the rest obtained from reference TRBV18 and TRBJ1-2, is as follows: NAGVMQNPRHLVRRRGQEARLRCSPMKGHSHVYWYRQLPEEGLKFMVYLQKENIIDESGMPKERFSAEFPKEGPSILRIQQVVRGDSAAYFCASSPLGFSNYGYTFGSGTRLTVV.

Remarks on this clone: This sample also contains other DNA sequences that code for the same CDR3. The V call is TRBV30, the J call TRBJ1-5; 9 bases are shared with TRBD1. Germline V gene data show CDR1 as GTSNPN and CDR2 as SVGIG (reference sequence). V shed 0 bases, J shed 3 bases, and the junction held 3 bases outside the gene matches. CDR3 length: 15 residues. CDR3 sequence: CAWSVGQGSNQPQHF. CDR3 in DNA: TGTGCCTGGAGTGTGGGACAGGGCTCCAATCAGCCCCAGCATTTT.

CDR3 loop: CASGGVGRVGYTF. CDR3 nucleotide sequence: TGTGCCAGCGGAGGCGTGGGGAGGGTTGGCTACACCTTC. This chain connects TRBV7-9 to TRBJ1-2, with D hard to call. This CDR3 has 13 amino acids. CDR1 and CDR2 (germline): SEHNR, FQNEAQ (reference sequence). With 8 bases removed from V and 7 bases from J, the gap between germline ends came to 17 bases.

CDR3: CASSEAGHVGSQYF. DNA for the CDR3: TGTGCCAGCAGTGAAGCTGGTCACGTGGGGAGCCAGTACTTC. The genes are TRBV6-1 and TRBJ2-5; D is perhaps TRBD2 (5 bases). Germline CDR1 is MNHNS and CDR2 is SASEGT. The CDR3 contains 14 residues. V lost 0 bases to trimming and J lost 10 bases, with 15 bases between them.

The chain recombines TRBV6-6 with TRBJ1-1, with TRBD1 as a possible D gene (6 bases). The CDR3 is 14 residues long. The germline V gene encodes CDR1 MNHNY and CDR2 SVGAGI (reference sequence). V lost 6 bases and J lost 4, with 15 bases in between. The CDR3 sequence: CASSPGGGPTEAFF. The CDR3 nucleotides are TGTGCCAGCAGCCCCGGGGGGGGGCCCACTGAAGCTTTCTTT.

With respect to this clone: Other DNA sequences in this sample translate to the same CDR3. This chain links TRBV6-5 with TRBJ2-3; tentatively, D is TRBD2 (6 bases). CDR1 is MNHEY, CDR2 SVGAGI, per germline. V dropped 6 bases and J dropped 1 base, with 11 bases sitting between them. The CDR3 is made up of 14 amino acids. The CDR3 coding sequence is TGTGCCAGCAGCCGGGGACTTGGCACAGATACGCAGTATTTT. Residues: CASSRGLGTDTQYF.

The chain employs TRBV10-1 and TRBJ2-1, with 11 bases fitting TRBD2. V lost 4 bases and J lost 6; bases outside the gene matches: 8. The CDR3 sequence is 16 residues long. From germline, CDR1 is WNHNN and CDR2 SYGVQD (reference sequence). CDR3 protein: CASSATGTSGINEQFF. The CDR3 DNA reads as TGCGCCAGCAGTGCGACCGGGACTAGCGGTATCAATGAGCAGTTCTTC.

This clone has more than one count but fewer than ten. Within the sample, other DNA sequences also encode this same CDR3. V gene TRBV6-6 combines with J gene TRBJ2-5; the D is unclear. This CDR3 spans 11 amino acids. Trimming removed 5 bases from V and 1 base from J, with 2 bases in between. The germline V gene encodes CDR1 MNHNY and CDR2 SVGAGI (reference sequence). CDR3 region: CASSPQETQYF. The DNA of the CDR3 is TGTGCCAGCAGTCCCCAAGAGACCCAGTACTTC.

In DNA form, the CDR3 reads TGTGCCAGCACCCCGCGACAGTTGAGCTCCTACGAGCAGTACTTC. Translation gives CASTPRQLSSYEQYF. V usage is TRBV2 and J usage is TRBJ2-7, with D possibly being TRBD1 (5 bases). The CDR3 is made up of 15 amino acids. The germline CDR1 and CDR2 sequences are SNHLY and FYNNEI. V dropped 7 bases and J dropped 0 bases, with 16 bases sitting between them.

This chain connects TRBV7-9 to TRBJ2-3; D is uncertain. CDR1 is SEHNR and CDR2 is FQNEAQ in the germline V gene (reference sequence). This CDR3 spans 12 amino acids. With 0 bases removed from V and 14 bases from J, the gap between germline ends came to 12 bases. Here the CDR3 reads CASSLALLAPYF. The CDR3 DNA reads as TGTGCCAGCAGCTTAGCGCTACTGGCCCCGTATTTT.

The chain uses TRBV7-8 and TRBJ2-5; D ambiguous. V was clipped by 6 bases and J by 4 bases, with 18 bases between them. Germline V gives CDR1 SGHVS, CDR2 FQNEAQ. CDR3 length equals 15 residues. CDR3 residues: CASRGGIWSRETQYF. CDR3 in DNA: TGTGCCAGCAGGGGTGGGATCTGGTCGAGAGAGACCCAGTACTTC. Full variable domain (missing parts from reference TRBV7-8 and TRBJ2-5): GAGVSQSPRYKVAKRGQDVALRCDPISGHVSLFWYQQALGQGPEFLTYFQNEAQLDKSGLPSDRFFAERPEGSVSTLKIQRTQQEDSAVYLCASRGGIWSRETQYFGPGTRLLVL.

This chain joins TRBV2 and TRBJ2-7; either TRBD1 or TRBD2 may supply D (5 bases each). CDR1 and CDR2 (germline): SNHLY, FYNNEI. The CDR3 totals 17 residues. The V gene lost 2 bases and the J gene lost 1 base, with 18 bases spanning the gap. CDR3 sequence (DNA): TGTGCCAGCAGTGAAAGCGGCCGGCAGGGCTGGTCCTACGAGCAGTACTTC. This translates into CASSESGRQGWSYEQYF.

This clone was seen a few times. V and J are TRBV4-1 and TRBJ1-1; tentative D call: TRBD1 (6 bases). The CDR3 loop spans 15 amino acids. Germline values: CDR1 MGHRA, CDR2 YSYEKL. Between the trimmed V and J ends, which lost 0 bases and 4 bases, there was a span of 12 bases. The CDR3 protein is CASSQEVRGATEAFF. DNA for the CDR3: TGCGCCAGCAGCCAAGAAGTCAGGGGTGCCACTGAAGCTTTCTTT.

The chain recombines TRBV5-1 with TRBJ1-2; possibly TRBD1 for D (6 bases). CDR1 is SGHRS, CDR2 YFSETQ, per germline. The CDR3 is 14 residues long. Trimming took off 0 bases at V and 8 bases at J, with 14 bases between the two ends. In nucleotides, the CDR3 is TGCGCCAGCAGCTTGGAGGGGGGAGCACGAGGCTACACCTTC. It is translated as CASSLEGGARGYTF. The entire variable domain, with the rest obtained from reference TRBV5-1 and TRBJ1-2, is as follows: KAGVTQTPRYLIKTRGQQVTLSCSPISGHRSVSWYQQTPGQGLQFLFEYFSETQRNKGNFPGRFSGRQFSNSRSEMNVSTLELGDSALYLCASSLEGGARGYTFGSGTRLTVV.

This clone was picked up many times. The sample has other DNA sequences that encode this CDR3 too. This sequence joins TRBV5-1 and TRBJ2-7; D unresolved. The V end lost 0 bases, the J end lost 4 bases, and 2 bases lay between the germline ends. Germline V CDR1 and CDR2: SGHRS, YFSETQ. The CDR3 is 11 amino acids. The DNA for the CDR3 is TGCGCCAGCAGCTTGGGTTACGAGCAGTACTTC. This encodes CASSLGYEQYF.

The chain employs TRBV30 and TRBJ2-1; perhaps TRBD1 as D (7 bases). The CDR3 covers 15 residues. The V gene's germline CDR1 is GTSNPN and CDR2 SVGIG (reference sequence). With 2 bases removed from V and 9 bases from J, the gap between germline ends came to 20 bases. The CDR3 nucleotides read TGTGCCTGGAGTCGCTTGGGCAGGGGGGCGAGTGAGCAGTTCTTC. Translation: CAWSRLGRGASEQFF.

J is TRBJ2-3 and V is TRBV29-1, with D unresolved. Germline loops: CDR1 SQVTM, CDR2 ANQGSEA. V lost 2 bases and J 0 bases, leaving 9 bases between the germline ends. The CDR3 loop spans 14 amino acids. CDR3 DNA sequence: TGCAGCGTTGAACGGCGACTGAGCACAGATACGCAGTATTTT. Translation: CSVERRLSTDTQYF.

V usage is TRBV6-1 and J usage is TRBJ2-1; D uncertain. The CDR3 length is 15 residues. Germline lookup yields CDR1 MNHNS and CDR2 SASEGT. The ends were cut back, 0 bases at V and 4 bases at J, with 10 bases in the middle. The DNA for the CDR3 is TGTGCCAGCAGTGAAGCCCAAACTCGATACAATGAGCAGTTCTTC. This sequence encodes CASSEAQTRYNEQFF.

As to this clone: Its ends do not fully match the called genes, so a read error is possible. The chain is built from TRBV6-1 and TRBJ1-5; D unresolved. CDR1 is MNHNS and CDR2 is SASEGT in the germline V gene. This CDR3 comprises 13 residues. CDR3 nucleotide sequence: TGTGCCATCAGTGAACTTAGCAATCAGCCCCAGCATTTT. This translates into CAISELSNQPQHF.

The chain has TRBV7-2 and TRBJ1-1; D gene unclear. Looked up from germline, CDR1 is SGHTA and CDR2 is FQGNSA. CDR3 size: 15 residues. V was trimmed by 5 bases and J by 0 bases, leaving 13 bases between them. The CDR3 protein is CASSPAHGMNTEAFF. For the CDR3, the DNA is TGTGCCAGCAGCCCGGCGCATGGAATGAACACTGAAGCTTTCTTT.

The chain is built from TRBV29-1 and TRBJ1-4, with D possibly matching TRBD1 (6 bases). V shed 7 bases and J shed 7 bases, with 25 bases lying between them. From germline, CDR1 is SQVTM and CDR2 ANQGSEA. This CDR3 has 16 residues. CDR3 in DNA: TGCAGCGACCCCCGGGTCGGGCGGGGGCCTGGTGAAAAACTGTTTTTT. It is translated as CSDPRVGRGPGEKLFF.

This clone was counted a few times. The chain carries TRBV28 and TRBJ1-5; D is ambiguous. The V gene's germline CDR1 is MDHEN and CDR2 SYDVKM. The CDR3 consists of 12 residues. The V gene lost 3 bases and the J gene lost 9 bases, with 9 bases spanning the gap. The CDR3 region is CASSFERAPQHF. CDR3 DNA: TGTGCCAGCAGTTTCGAGAGGGCGCCCCAGCATTTT.